What follows describes a single T cell receptor beta chain. Its antigen remains unidentified. Two oligonucleotides, mixed equimolar, formed the beta constant-region primer covering TRBC1 and TRBC2. TCRdb re-called the UMI-ligation and nested PCR reads through MiXCR, storing one row per CDR3 protein. Altogether under 150,000 distinct CDR3 sequences are present, over 15% being singletons, with the ten largest covering approximately 0.13%. This sample is drawn from a study of naive and memory T cell subsets. Study results and limitations: Possibly reflecting memory cells re-expressing CD45RA, a few larger clonotypes occurred in naive repertoires, especially CD8. Naive and memory subsets had different power law exponents for TCR abundance.

Sequencing was performed on naive CD4+ T cells from blood. This receptor was obtained from a human donor in good health.

CDR3 sequence (DNA): TGTGCCAGCACTAAGGAGGGGATCACAGATACGCAGTATTTT. Its protein product is CASTKEGITDTQYF. The gene calls are TRBV2 and TRBJ2-3, with a possible D match to TRBD2 (6 bases). The CDR3 covers 14 residues. Germline loops: CDR1 SNHLY, CDR2 FYNNEI. Trimming took 7 bases from V and 2 from J, leaving 13 bases between them.